This is a list of T cell receptor beta chains from one sample in a study of PD-1 blockade in mismatch repair-deficient tumors. Only in-frame clones appear in the TCRdb table, and some are missing; sequencing was by immunoSEQ multiplex PCR. This sample has approximately 51,000 clones, with over 75% found just once. The sample consisted of peripheral blood, taken roughly 20 weeks after starting pembrolizumab. These receptors were obtained from an adult with mismatch repair-deficient cancer. Each CDR3 is given with its conserved first and last residue. The D gene is left open where the match is weak. Not all rows give a size; the values are once, few, many and, for expanded clones, a class.

v_call	j_call	d_call	clone_size	cdr3_nt	cdr3_aa
TRBV11-2	TRBJ2-5	-	-	TGTGCCAGCAGCTTTGGACAGCCTATAATCCAAGAGACCCAGTACTTC	CASSFGQPIIQETQYF
TRBV5-1	TRBJ2-7	-	-	TGCGCCAGCAGCTTGGGGGACAACTACGAGCAGTACTTC	CASSLGDNYEQYF
TRBV5-4	TRBJ2-7	TRBD2	-	TGTGCCAGCAGCCCGAGGGGAGGGCGAAACTACGAGCAGTACTTC	CASSPRGGRNYEQYF
TRBV19	TRBJ2-7	-	medium-sized	TGTGCCAGTAGCCAGGGATTTAACAACGAGCAGTACTTC	CASSQGFNNEQYF
TRBV21-1	TRBJ2-7	-	once	TGTGCCAGCAGCATAGGGAAAAAGAGGGCCCTCGCCGCCGAGCAGTACTTC	CASSIGKKRALAAEQYF
TRBV19	TRBJ2-1	-	-	TGTGCCAGTAGGCCTGGGGTAAGCTCCTACAATGAGCAGTTCTTC	CASRPGVSSYNEQFF
TRBV25-1	TRBJ2-1	-	-	TGTGCCAGCAGTGCGGAATACTACAATGAGCAGTTCTTC	CASSAEYYNEQFF
TRBV18	TRBJ2-7	-	-	TGTGCCAGCTCACCTAGTTTAGGGGATCTCTACGAGCAGTACTTC	CASSPSLGDLYEQYF
TRBV9	TRBJ1-1	TRBD1	-	TGTGCCAGCAGCGCCGCCCTTGCCCGGGGACAGCCGAACACTGAAGCTTTCTTT	CASSAALARGQPNTEAFF
TRBV30	TRBJ1-3	-	-	TGTGCCTGGAGTGTTGAGGACTCTGGAAACACCATATATTTT	CAWSVEDSGNTIYF
TRBV12-5	TRBJ2-1	TRBD2	-	TGTGCTAGCGGTTTGACGCCTCCGGGACTAGCCTATGAGCAGTTCTTC	CASGLTPPGLAYEQFF
TRBV19	TRBJ1-5	-	-	TGTGCCAGTAGTGCGTTCAAGTCCCAGCATTTT	CASSAFKSQHF
TRBV27	TRBJ1-1	-	-	TGTGCCAGCAGTGGGTTTACAATGAACACTGAAGCTTTCTTT	CASSGFTMNTEAFF
TRBV11-3	TRBJ2-7	-	-	TGTGCCAGCAGCTTAAGGAGGTTCTCCTACGAGCAGTACTTC	CASSLRRFSYEQYF
TRBV30	TRBJ2-3	-	-	TGTGCCTGGAGTGAGGGGACCCCAGATACGCAGTATTTT	CAWSEGTPDTQYF
TRBV11-3	TRBJ2-1	TRBD1	-	TGTGCCAGCAGCAAACGACAGGGGACGAGGATAAATGAGCAGTTCTTC	CASSKRQGTRINEQFF
TRBV10-3	TRBJ2-1	-	-	TGTGCCATCAGTGAGACCCTTAGTAGTAATGAGCAGTTCTTC	CAISETLSSNEQFF
TRBV9	TRBJ2-3	-	-	TGTGCCAGCAGCGTAGGGGGTATTGGAGATACGCAGTATTTT	CASSVGGIGDTQYF
TRBV7-8	TRBJ2-5	TRBD2	-	TGTGCCAGCAGCTTAGGAGTCGCGGGAGTCGGTGGATTCGAGACCCAGTACTTC	CASSLGVAGVGGFETQYF
TRBV5-4	TRBJ2-3	-	-	TGTGCCAGCAGCTTGGGACTAGTCACAGATACGCAGTATTTT	CASSLGLVTDTQYF
TRBV10-2	TRBJ2-5	TRBD2	-	TGCGCCAGCGGGGCCGGGGGGTCAGCCGAGACCCAGTACTTC	CASGAGGSAETQYF
TRBV2	TRBJ2-6	TRBD1	-	TGTGCCAGCAGTGGAGACAGGGCTGGGGCCAACGTCCTGACTTTC	CASSGDRAGANVLTF
TRBV7-2	TRBJ2-1	-	-	TGTGCCAGCAGCTTAGTGCGGGCGGGAATAGGGAAGGTGGATGAGCAGTTCTTC	CASSLVRAGIGKVDEQFF
TRBV11-3	TRBJ2-3	-	-	TGTGCCAGCAGCTCACGGACTGGAACAGATACGCAGTATTTT	CASSSRTGTDTQYF
TRBV20-1	TRBJ2-1	-	-	TGCAGTGCTAGAGATTACGGTGAGCAGTTCTTC	CSARDYGEQFF
TRBV5-1	TRBJ2-6	-	-	TGCGCCAGCAGCTCTTCGTCGGGGCTTACTTCCAACGTCCTGACTTTC	CASSSSSGLTSNVLTF
TRBV29-1	TRBJ2-1	TRBD2	-	TGCAGCGTTGAGGGGGCGGGGGGCGCGTTCGGAGAGCAGTTCTTC	CSVEGAGGAFGEQFF
TRBV5-1	TRBJ2-2	-	-	TGCGCCAGCAGCTTTGGCCTGGGCCCCGCGAACACCGGGGAGCTGTTTTTT	CASSFGLGPANTGELFF
TRBV9	TRBJ1-2	-	-	TGTGCCAGCAGCGTAGAATGGGGAAACTATGGCTACACCTTC	CASSVEWGNYGYTF
TRBV18	TRBJ1-2	-	-	TGTGCCAGCTCACAGACAGGCTACTATGGCTACACCTTC	CASSQTGYYGYTF
TRBV11-2	TRBJ2-2	-	-	TGTGCCAGCAGGTCGGGTGCGAACACCGGGGAGCTGTTTTTT	CASRSGANTGELFF
TRBV4-2	TRBJ1-2	TRBD1	-	TGTGCCAGCAGCCAGACAGGGACCAAAGGCTACACCTTC	CASSQTGTKGYTF
TRBV18	TRBJ2-3	-	-	TGTGCCAGCTCACCACCGGCAGGCCTCACAGATACGCAGTATTTT	CASSPPAGLTDTQYF